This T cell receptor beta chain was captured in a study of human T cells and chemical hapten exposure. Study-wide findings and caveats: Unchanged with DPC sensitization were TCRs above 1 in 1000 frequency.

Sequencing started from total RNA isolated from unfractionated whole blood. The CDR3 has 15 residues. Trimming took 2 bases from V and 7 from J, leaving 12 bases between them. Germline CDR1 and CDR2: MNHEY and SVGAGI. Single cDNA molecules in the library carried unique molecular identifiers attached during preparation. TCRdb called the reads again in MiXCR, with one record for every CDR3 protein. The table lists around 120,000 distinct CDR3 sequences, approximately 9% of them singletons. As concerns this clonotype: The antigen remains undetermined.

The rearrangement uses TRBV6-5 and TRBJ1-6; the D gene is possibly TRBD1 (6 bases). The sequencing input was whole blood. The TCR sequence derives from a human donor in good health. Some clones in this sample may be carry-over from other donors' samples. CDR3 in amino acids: CASSYEGGENSPLHF. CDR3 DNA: TGTGCCAGCAGTTACGAAGGGGGAGAGAATTCACCCCTCCACTTT.